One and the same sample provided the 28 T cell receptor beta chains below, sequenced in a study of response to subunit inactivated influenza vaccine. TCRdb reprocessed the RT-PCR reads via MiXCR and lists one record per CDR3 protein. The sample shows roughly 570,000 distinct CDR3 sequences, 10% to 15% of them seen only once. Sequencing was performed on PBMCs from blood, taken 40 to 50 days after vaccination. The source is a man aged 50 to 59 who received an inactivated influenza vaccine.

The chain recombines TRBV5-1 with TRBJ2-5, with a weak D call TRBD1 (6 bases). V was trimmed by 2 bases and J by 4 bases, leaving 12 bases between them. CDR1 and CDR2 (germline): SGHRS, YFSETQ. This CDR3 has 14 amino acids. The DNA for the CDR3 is TGCGCCAGCAGCTTACAGGGAAGAGGAGAGACCCAGTACTTC. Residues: CASSLQGRGETQYF. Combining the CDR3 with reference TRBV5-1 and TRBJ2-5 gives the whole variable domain KAGVTQTPRYLIKTRGQQVTLSCSPISGHRSVSWYQQTPGQGLQFLFEYFSETQRNKGNFPGRFSGRQFSNSRSEMNVSTLELGDSALYLCASSLQGRGETQYFGPGTRLLVL.

The CDR3 sequence is CASSSIAGDNEQFF. CDR3 nucleotide sequence: TGTGCCAGCAGCTCCATAGCGGGGGACAATGAGCAGTTCTTC. The J gene is TRBJ2-1, the V gene TRBV7-6, with 9 bases that match TRBD2. The CDR3 spans 14 residues. The junction had 3 bases not matched to a gene; V was cut back by 4 bases and J by 5 bases. Germline V gene sequence: CDR1 SGHVS, CDR2 FNYEAQ.

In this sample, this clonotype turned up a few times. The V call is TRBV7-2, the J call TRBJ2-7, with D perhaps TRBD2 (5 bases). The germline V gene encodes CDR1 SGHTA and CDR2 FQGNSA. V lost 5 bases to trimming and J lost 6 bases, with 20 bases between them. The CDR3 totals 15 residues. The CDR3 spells CASSPTLSSGGEQYF. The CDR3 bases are TGTGCCAGCAGCCCCACGCTCTCTTCCGGAGGCGAGCAGTACTTC.

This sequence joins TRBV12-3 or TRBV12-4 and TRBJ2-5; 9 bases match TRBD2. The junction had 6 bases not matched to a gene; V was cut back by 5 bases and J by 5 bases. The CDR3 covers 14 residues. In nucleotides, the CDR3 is TGTGCCAGCAGTCCCCGGACTAGCGTCGAGACCCAGTACTTC. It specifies CASSPRTSVETQYF.

In DNA form, the CDR3 reads TGTGCCAGCAGCCCCGGGGGGCACTACGAGCAGTACTTC. Residues: CASSPGGHYEQYF. The rearrangement uses TRBV7-8 and TRBJ2-7; D is perhaps TRBD2 (7 bases). There are 13 residues in the CDR3. V was clipped by 5 bases and J by 3 bases, with 11 bases between them. The germline V gene encodes CDR1 SGHVS and CDR2 FQNEAQ.

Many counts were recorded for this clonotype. This chain's CDR3 is CSVQQANTGELFF. Here the CDR3 DNA reads TGCAGCGTCCAACAGGCGAACACCGGGGAGCTGTTTTTT. J is TRBJ2-2 and V is TRBV29-1, with a weak D call TRBD1 (5 bases). This CDR3 contains 13 residues. Trimming removed 6 bases from V and 0 bases from J, with 8 bases in between. Germline V gene lookup returns CDR1 SQVTM and CDR2 ANQGSEA.

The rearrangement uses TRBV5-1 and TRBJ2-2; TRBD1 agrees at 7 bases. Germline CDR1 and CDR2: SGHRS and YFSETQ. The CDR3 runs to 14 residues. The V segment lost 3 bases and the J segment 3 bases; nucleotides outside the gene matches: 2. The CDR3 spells CASSWGQYTGELFF. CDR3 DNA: TGCGCCAGCAGCTGGGGACAGTACACCGGGGAGCTGTTTTTT. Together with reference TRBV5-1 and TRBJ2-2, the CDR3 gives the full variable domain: KAGVTQTPRYLIKTRGQQVTLSCSPISGHRSVSWYQQTPGQGLQFLFEYFSETQRNKGNFPGRFSGRQFSNSRSEMNVSTLELGDSALYLCASSWGQYTGELFFGEGSRLTVL.

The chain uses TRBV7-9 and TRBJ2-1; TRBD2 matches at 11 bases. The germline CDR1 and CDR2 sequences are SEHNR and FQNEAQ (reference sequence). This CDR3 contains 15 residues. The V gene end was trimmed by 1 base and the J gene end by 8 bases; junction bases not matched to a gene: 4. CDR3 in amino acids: CASSLVAGGPHEQFF. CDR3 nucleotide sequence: TGTGCCAGCAGCTTAGTAGCGGGAGGGCCGCATGAGCAGTTCTTC.

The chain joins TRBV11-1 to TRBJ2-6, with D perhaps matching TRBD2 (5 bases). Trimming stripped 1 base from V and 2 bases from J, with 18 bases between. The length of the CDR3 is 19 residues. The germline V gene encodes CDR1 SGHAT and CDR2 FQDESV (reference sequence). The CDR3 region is CASSLVSGISGTGANVLTF. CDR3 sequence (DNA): TGTGCCAGCAGCTTAGTCTCGGGTATATCGGGGACTGGGGCCAACGTCCTGACTTTC.

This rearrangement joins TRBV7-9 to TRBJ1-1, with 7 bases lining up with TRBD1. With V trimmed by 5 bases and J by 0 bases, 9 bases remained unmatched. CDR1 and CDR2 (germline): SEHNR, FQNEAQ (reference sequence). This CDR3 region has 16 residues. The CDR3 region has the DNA TGTGCCAGCAGCCGACGGTGGGACAGTATGAACACTGAAGCTTTCTTT. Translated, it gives CASSRRWDSMNTEAFF.

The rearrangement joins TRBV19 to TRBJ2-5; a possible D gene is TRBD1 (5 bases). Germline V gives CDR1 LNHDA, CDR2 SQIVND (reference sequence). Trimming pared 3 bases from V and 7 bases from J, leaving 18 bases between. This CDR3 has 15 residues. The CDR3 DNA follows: TGTGCCAGTAGTATCTACCAACAAGGGCAGGGGACCCAGTACTTC. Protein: CASSIYQQGQGTQYF.

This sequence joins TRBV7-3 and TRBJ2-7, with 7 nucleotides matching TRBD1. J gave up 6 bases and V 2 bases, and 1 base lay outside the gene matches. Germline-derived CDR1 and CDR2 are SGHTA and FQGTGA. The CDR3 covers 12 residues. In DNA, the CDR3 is TGTGCCAGCAGCTTAGGACAGGTCGAGCAGTACTTC. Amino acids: CASSLGQVEQYF.

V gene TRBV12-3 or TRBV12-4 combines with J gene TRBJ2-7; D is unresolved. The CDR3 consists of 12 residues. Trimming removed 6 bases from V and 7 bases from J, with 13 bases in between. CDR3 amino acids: CASSNPLGEQYF. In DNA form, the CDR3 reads TGTGCCAGCAGCAACCCGTTGGGGGAGCAGTACTTC.

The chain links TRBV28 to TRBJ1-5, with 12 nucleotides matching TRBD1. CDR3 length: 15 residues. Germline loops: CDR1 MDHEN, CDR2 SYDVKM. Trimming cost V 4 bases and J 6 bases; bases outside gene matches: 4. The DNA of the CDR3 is TGTGCCAGCAGTTGGGGGACAGGGGGCGGTCAGCCCCAGCATTTT. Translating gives CASSWGTGGGQPQHF.

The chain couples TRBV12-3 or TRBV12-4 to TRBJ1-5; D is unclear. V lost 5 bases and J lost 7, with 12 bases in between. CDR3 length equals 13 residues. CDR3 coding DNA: TGTGCCAGCAGTCCCCCCCCTGGGCAGCCCCAGCATTTT. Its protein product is CASSPPPGQPQHF.

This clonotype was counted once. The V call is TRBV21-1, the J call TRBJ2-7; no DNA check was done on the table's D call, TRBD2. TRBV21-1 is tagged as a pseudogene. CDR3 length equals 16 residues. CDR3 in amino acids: CASSGSGGASAREQYF. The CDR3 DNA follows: TGTGCCAGCAGCGGTAGCGGGGGGGCCTCCGCGAGGGAGCAGTACTTC.

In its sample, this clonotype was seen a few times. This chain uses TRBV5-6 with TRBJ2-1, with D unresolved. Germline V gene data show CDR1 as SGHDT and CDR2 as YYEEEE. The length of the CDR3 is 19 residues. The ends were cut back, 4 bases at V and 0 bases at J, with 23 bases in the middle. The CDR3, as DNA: TGTGCCAGCAGCCCTGACGAAGGTGGGTGGCGAAGCTCCTACAATGAGCAGTTCTTC. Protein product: CASSPDEGGWRSSYNEQFF.

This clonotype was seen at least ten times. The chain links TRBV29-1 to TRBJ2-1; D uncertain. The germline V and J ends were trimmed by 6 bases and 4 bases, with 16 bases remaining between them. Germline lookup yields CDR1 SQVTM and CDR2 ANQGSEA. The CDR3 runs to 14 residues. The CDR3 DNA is TGCAGCGTGGCAGCGTGGCTGGCATACAATGAGCAGTTCTTC. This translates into CSVAAWLAYNEQFF.

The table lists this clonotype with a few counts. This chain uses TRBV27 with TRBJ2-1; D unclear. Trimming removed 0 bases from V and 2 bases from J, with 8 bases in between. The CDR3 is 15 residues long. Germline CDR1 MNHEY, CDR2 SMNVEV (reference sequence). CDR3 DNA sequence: TGTGCCAGCAGTTTATCGTCAGCCCCCTACAATGAGCAGTTCTTC. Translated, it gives CASSLSSAPYNEQFF.

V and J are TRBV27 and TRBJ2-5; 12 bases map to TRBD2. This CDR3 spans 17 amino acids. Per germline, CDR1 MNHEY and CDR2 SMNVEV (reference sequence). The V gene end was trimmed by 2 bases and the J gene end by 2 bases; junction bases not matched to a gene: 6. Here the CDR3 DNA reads TGTGCCAGCAGTTTACTGGCTAGCGGGGGGGCTCAAGAGACCCAGTACTTC. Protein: CASSLLASGGAQETQYF.

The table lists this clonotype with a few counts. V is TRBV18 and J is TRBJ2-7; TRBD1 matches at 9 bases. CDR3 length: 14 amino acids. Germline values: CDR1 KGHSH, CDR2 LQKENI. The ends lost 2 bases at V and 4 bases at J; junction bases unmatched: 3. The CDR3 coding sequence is TGTGCCAGCTCACCAAGACAGGGGGAATACGAGCAGTACTTC. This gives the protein CASSPRQGEYEQYF.

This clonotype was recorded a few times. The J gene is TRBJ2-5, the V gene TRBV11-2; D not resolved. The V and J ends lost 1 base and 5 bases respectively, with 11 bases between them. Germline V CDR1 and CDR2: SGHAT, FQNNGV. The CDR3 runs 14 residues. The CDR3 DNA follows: TGTGCCAGCAGCTTAGTTGGCCTCCTTGAGACCCAGTACTTC. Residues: CASSLVGLLETQYF.

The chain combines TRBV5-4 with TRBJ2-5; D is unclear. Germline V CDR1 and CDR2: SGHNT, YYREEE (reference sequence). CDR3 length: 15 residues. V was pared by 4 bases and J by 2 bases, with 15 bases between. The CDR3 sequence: CASSRSVDFQETQYF. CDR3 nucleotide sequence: TGTGCCAGCAGCCGTTCCGTCGACTTTCAAGAGACCCAGTACTTC. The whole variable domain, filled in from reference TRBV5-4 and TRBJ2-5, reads ETGVTQSPTHLIKTRGQQVTLRCSSQSGHNTVSWYQQALGQGPQFIFQYYREEENGRGNFPPRFSGLQFPNYSSELNVNALELDDSALYLCASSRSVDFQETQYFGPGTRLLVL.

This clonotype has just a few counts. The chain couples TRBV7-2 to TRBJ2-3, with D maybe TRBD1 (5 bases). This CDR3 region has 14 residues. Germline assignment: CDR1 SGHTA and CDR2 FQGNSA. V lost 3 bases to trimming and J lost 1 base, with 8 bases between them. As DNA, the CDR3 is TGTGCCAGCAGCTTCAAGGGGCGCACAGATACGCAGTATTTT. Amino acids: CASSFKGRTDTQYF.

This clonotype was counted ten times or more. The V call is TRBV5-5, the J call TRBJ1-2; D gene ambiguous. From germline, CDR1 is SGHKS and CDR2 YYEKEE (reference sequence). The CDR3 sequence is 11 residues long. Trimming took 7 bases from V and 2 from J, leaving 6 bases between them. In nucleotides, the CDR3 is TGTGCCAGCGGCGGAAACTATGGCTACACCTTC. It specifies CASGGNYGYTF.

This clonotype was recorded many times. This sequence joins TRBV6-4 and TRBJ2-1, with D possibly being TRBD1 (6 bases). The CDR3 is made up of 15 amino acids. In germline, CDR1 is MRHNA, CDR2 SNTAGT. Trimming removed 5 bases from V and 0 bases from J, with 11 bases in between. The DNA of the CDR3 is TGTGCCAGCAGTCCGGACAGAGACTCCTACAATGAGCAGTTCTTC. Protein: CASSPDRDSYNEQFF.

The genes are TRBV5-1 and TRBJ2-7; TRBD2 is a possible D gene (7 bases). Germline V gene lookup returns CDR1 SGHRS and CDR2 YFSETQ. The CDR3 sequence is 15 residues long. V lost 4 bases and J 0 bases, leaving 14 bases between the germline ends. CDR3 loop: CASSPGGTSSYEQYF. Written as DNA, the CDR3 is TGCGCCAGCAGCCCCGGGGGGACAAGCTCCTACGAGCAGTACTTC.

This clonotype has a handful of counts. The CDR3 sequence: CAISESRGPDTQYF. DNA of the CDR3: TGTGCCATCAGTGAATCGAGGGGCCCAGATACGCAGTATTTT. V usage is TRBV10-3 and J usage is TRBJ2-3; the D gene could be TRBD1 or TRBD2 (5 bases each). The CDR3 is made up of 14 amino acids. V was clipped by 3 bases and J by 4 bases, with 11 bases between them. Germline V lookup: CDR1 ENHRY, CDR2 SYGVKD.